This TCR beta chain was recorded in a study of PD-L1 blockade in urothelial cancer. Time point defined: pretreatment peripheral blood. Trimming left V 0 bases short and J 0 bases short, with 9 bases between. CDR1 SGDLS and CDR2 YYNGEE come from the germline V gene. This CDR3 contains 16 residues. Sequencing was performed with immunoSEQ multiplex PCR; in TCRdb, only in-frame clones are kept and a portion is missing. In the table there are around 100,000 clones, roughly 87% of which are singletons. J is TRBJ2-2 and V is TRBV9; no clear D gene. This receptor was obtained from a man aged 55 to 70 with urothelial cancer. Sequenced material: PBMCs, taken around atezolizumab (anti-PD-L1) treatment. The CDR3 bases are TGTGCCAGCAGCGTAGCCATAGCCTCGAACACCGGGGAGCTGTTTTTT. Translated, it gives CASSVAIASNTGELFF.